These 12 T cell receptor beta chains were all obtained from the same sample, sequenced in a study of vaccination effects on CD4 cells after COVID-19. CD4+ T cell isolation took place after about nine days of culture. Their antigen targets remain unknown. Profiling relied on immunoSEQ multiplex PCR, and the TCRdb table lists in-frame clones only, not all of them. Of tens of thousands of clones listed, roughly 82% were seen once; the top ten hold 2.5% to 3.5%. The sample consisted of CD4+ T cells from PBMCs cultured without peptide, taken before COVID-19 vaccination. The receptors originated from a human donor who received a COVID-19 vaccine.

V usage is TRBV18 and J usage is TRBJ1-1, with D unresolved. The CDR3 consists of 13 residues. Between the trimmed V and J ends, which lost 4 bases and 1 base, there was a span of 7 bases. The germline gives CDR1 KGHSH, CDR2 LQKENI. In nucleotides, the CDR3 is TGTGCCAGCTCACTAGGTGAGAACACTGAAGCTTTCTTT. This gives the protein CASSLGENTEAFF. The whole variable domain, filled in from reference TRBV18 and TRBJ1-1, reads NAGVMQNPRHLVRRRGQEARLRCSPMKGHSHVYWYRQLPEEGLKFMVYLQKENIIDESGMPKERFSAEFPKEGPSILRIQQVVRGDSAAYFCASSLGENTEAFFGQGTRLTVV.

V gene TRBV9 combines with J gene TRBJ2-2; 10 bases are shared with TRBD2. Germline V lookup: CDR1 SGDLS, CDR2 YYNGEE. V shed 0 bases and J 1 base; nucleotides not matched to a gene: 3. The CDR3 length is 17 residues. DNA for the CDR3: TGTGCCAGCAGCGTAGGACTAGCGGGTCAGAACACCGGGGAGCTGTTTTTT. Its protein product is CASSVGLAGQNTGELFF.

The chain has TRBV28 and TRBJ1-5; 9 bases map to TRBD1. The CDR3 spans 16 residues. The germline CDR1 and CDR2 sequences are MDHEN and SYDVKM. Trimming cost V 5 bases and J 0 bases; bases outside gene matches: 5. The CDR3, as DNA: TGTGCCAGCAGTCCACTACAGGGGGCTAGCAATCAGCCCCAGCATTTT. Translating it yields CASSPLQGASNQPQHF. The whole variable domain, remainder taken from reference TRBV28 and TRBJ1-5, is DVKVTQSSRYLVKRTGEKVFLECVQDMDHENMFWYRQDPGLGLRLIYFSYDVKMKEKGDIPEGYSVSREKKERFSLILESASTNQTSMYLCASSPLQGASNQPQHFGDGTRLSIL.

The chain joins TRBV6-2 or TRBV6-3 to TRBJ2-7; TRBD1 or TRBD2 may be the D gene (5 bases each). The ends were cut back, 2 bases at V and 2 bases at J, with 10 bases in the middle. This CDR3 is 14 amino acids long. The germline V gene has CDR1 MNHEY and CDR2 SVGEGT. As DNA, the CDR3 is TGTGCCAGCAGTTACGGACGGGGCCCCTACGAGCAGTACGTC. Translation gives CASSYGRGPYEQYV.

This chain connects TRBV2 to TRBJ2-2; 10 bases are a match to TRBD1. The CDR3 has 15 residues. The ends lost 2 bases at V and 9 bases at J; junction bases unmatched: 6. Per germline, CDR1 SNHLY and CDR2 FYNNEI. DNA of the CDR3: TGTGCCAGCAGTGAAATCGCGACAGGGGGCAGGGAGCTGTTTTTT. Its protein product is CASSEIATGGRELFF.

The chain uses TRBV28 and TRBJ1-5; D call uncertain. The CDR3 has 15 residues. Trimming removed 2 bases at V and 4 bases at J, with 12 bases between. CDR1 is MDHEN, CDR2 SYDVKM, per germline. CDR3 DNA: TGTGCCAGCAGTTTACCACAGCTGGAAAATCAGCCCCAGCATTTT. Amino acid sequence: CASSLPQLENQPQHF.

The chain is built from TRBV2 and TRBJ2-4, with unresolved D. CDR1 is SNHLY, CDR2 FYNNEI, per germline. Between the trimmed V and J ends, which lost 3 bases and 10 bases, there was a span of 13 bases. The CDR3 covers 13 residues. CDR3 sequence reads: CASSDVGQVIQYF. CDR3 nucleotides: TGTGCCAGCAGTGATGTCGGGCAGGTAATTCAGTACTTC.

This sequence joins TRBV19 and TRBJ2-5; perhaps TRBD1 as D (6 bases). The ends were cut back, 4 bases at V and 2 bases at J, with 11 bases in the middle. The CDR3 spans 14 residues. Per germline, CDR1 LNHDA and CDR2 SQIVND (reference sequence). DNA of the CDR3: TGTGCCAGTAGTAGTACAGGGAAGCAAGAGACCCAGTACTTC. Protein: CASSSTGKQETQYF. Full variable domain (missing parts from reference TRBV19 and TRBJ2-5): DGGITQSPKYLFRKEGQNVTLSCEQNLNHDAMYWYRQDPGQGLRLIYYSQIVNDFQKGDIAEGYSVSREKKESFPLTVTSAQKNPTAFYLCASSSTGKQETQYFGPGTRLLVL.

The genes are TRBV5-1 and TRBJ1-6, with TRBD1 identical over 8 bases. The CDR3 totals 16 residues. With 6 bases clipped from V and 7 bases from J, the junction kept 12 bases outside the gene matches. Per germline, CDR1 SGHRS and CDR2 YFSETQ. CDR3 loop: CASTSKDRDANSPLHF. DNA for the CDR3: TGCGCCAGCACCTCGAAGGACAGGGACGCCAATTCACCCCTCCACTTT.

This clone was seen once. This chain joins TRBV6-6 and TRBJ2-7; no reliable D call. Deletions cut 6 bases from V and 6 bases from J, with 18 bases between. This CDR3 is 14 amino acids long. CDR1 is MNHNY and CDR2 is SVGAGI in the germline V gene (reference sequence). The CDR3 is CASRTSARGPEQYV. The CDR3, as DNA: TGTGCCAGCAGAACCTCCGCCCGAGGTCCCGAGCAGTACGTC.

The chain recombines TRBV19 with TRBJ1-4; D may be TRBD1 (5 bases). There are 15 residues in the CDR3. V dropped 7 bases and J dropped 7 bases, with 19 bases sitting between them. From germline, CDR1 is LNHDA and CDR2 SQIVND (reference sequence). CDR3 sequence (DNA): TGTGCCAGTACCTTCCGCGGGGGAGGGAGTGAAAAACTGTTTTTT. Protein sequence: CASTFRGGGSEKLFF. Supplemented by reference TRBV19 and TRBJ1-4, the full variable domain reads DGGITQSPKYLFRKEGQNVTLSCEQNLNHDAMYWYRQDPGQGLRLIYYSQIVNDFQKGDIAEGYSVSREKKESFPLTVTSAQKNPTAFYLCASTFRGGGSEKLFFGSGTQLSVL.

This chain joins TRBV2 and TRBJ1-1; D not resolved. Germline V gene data show CDR1 as SNHLY and CDR2 as FYNNEI. V dropped 8 bases and J dropped 5 bases, with 9 bases sitting between them. This CDR3 has 11 residues. CDR3: CASLMETEAFF. CDR3 sequence (DNA): TGTGCCAGCCTTATGGAGACTGAAGCTTTCTTT.